The 10 T cell receptor beta chains below were found in one sample sequenced in a study of siplizumab effects on memory and regulatory T cells. Only in-frame clones appear in the TCRdb table, and some are missing; sequencing was by immunoSEQ multiplex PCR. The sample yields about 100,000 clones, about nine tenths seen once. The specimen sequenced was non-Treg CD4+ T cells sorted from blood. The receptors derive from a human donor in good health.

The V call is TRBV6-5, the J call TRBJ2-2; 9 nucleotides line up with TRBD1. After removal of 5 bases from V and 5 bases from J, the junction contained 6 bases not matched to a gene. The CDR3 runs 15 residues. Per germline, CDR1 MNHEY and CDR2 SVGAGI. Here the CDR3 DNA reads TGTGCCAGCAGTAGAAGGGACAGGGCTACCGGGGAGCTGTTTTTT. Its protein product is CASSRRDRATGELFF.

The gene calls are TRBV25-1 and TRBJ2-7, with 11 nucleotides matching TRBD2. V lost 3 bases and J lost 2; bases outside the gene matches: 3. CDR3 length: 15 residues. CDR1 is MGHDK, CDR2 SYGVNS, per germline. DNA of the CDR3: TGTGCCAGCAGTGAGCTAGCGGGAGGCCCCTACGAGCAGTACTTC. This encodes CASSELAGGPYEQYF.

The chain recombines TRBV30 with TRBJ2-2; 7 bases match TRBD2. Per germline, CDR1 GTSNPN and CDR2 SVGIG (reference sequence). The J segment lost 5 bases and the V segment lost 0 bases, leaving 3 bases of the junction unmatched. This CDR3 region has 14 residues. The CDR3, as DNA: TGTGCCTGGAGTGTACGGGGACTAACCGGGGAGCTGTTTTTT. As protein: CAWSVRGLTGELFF.

Turning to this clone: The same CDR3 is also encoded by other DNA sequences in this sample. V usage is TRBV5-1 and J usage is TRBJ2-3; 7 bases fit TRBD2. CDR1 SGHRS and CDR2 YFSETQ come from the germline V gene. The CDR3 sequence is 15 residues long. After removal of 0 bases from V and 2 bases from J, the junction contained 3 bases not matched to a gene. The CDR3 is CASSLASGNTDTQYF. In DNA form, the CDR3 reads TGCGCCAGCAGCTTGGCTAGCGGAAACACAGATACGCAGTATTTT.

The V call is TRBV6-5, the J call TRBJ2-3; no clear D. Germline V gene data show CDR1 as MNHEY and CDR2 as SVGAGI. Trimming left V 5 bases short and J 1 base short, with 10 bases between. The CDR3 has 14 residues. The CDR3, as DNA: TGTGCCAGCAGTACGACTTCGGGCACAGATACGCAGTATTTT. Translating it yields CASSTTSGTDTQYF.

The rearrangement links TRBV18 to TRBJ1-1; possible D gene TRBD1, 5 bases. The germline V gene encodes CDR1 KGHSH and CDR2 LQKENI. The CDR3 spans 17 residues. V lost 2 bases and J 5 bases, leaving 21 bases between the germline ends. The CDR3, as DNA: TGTGCCAGCTCACCATGGGACGTAGCGGGTACCATTACTGAAGCTTTCTTT. Protein sequence: CASSPWDVAGTITEAFF.

The CDR3 region is CASSPVLAGSYNEQFF. The CDR3 DNA follows: TGTGCCAGCTCACCGGTACTAGCGGGCTCCTACAATGAGCAGTTCTTC. This chain uses TRBV18 with TRBJ2-1, with 9 bases identical to TRBD2. This CDR3 region has 16 residues. With 3 bases clipped from V and 0 bases from J, the junction kept 3 bases outside the gene matches. Looked up from germline, CDR1 is KGHSH and CDR2 is LQKENI.

The CDR3 sequence is CASSLAGLAPYEQYF. CDR3 coding DNA: TGCGCCAGCAGCTTGGCCGGACTAGCGCCCTACGAGCAGTACTTC. This chain joins TRBV5-1 and TRBJ2-7; 9 positions agree with TRBD2. The germline gives CDR1 SGHRS, CDR2 YFSETQ. The junction had 3 bases not matched to a gene; V was cut back by 0 bases and J by 2 bases. The CDR3 is made up of 15 amino acids.

This chain joins TRBV10-3 and TRBJ1-3, with 7 bases identical to TRBD1. Trimming removed 3 bases from V and 1 base from J; junction bases left unmatched: 0. Germline V lookup: CDR1 ENHRY, CDR2 SYGVKD. The CDR3 has 14 amino acids. CDR3 sequence (DNA): TGTGCCATCAGTGACAGGGGGTCTGGAAACACCATATATTTT. Amino acid sequence: CAISDRGSGNTIYF.

This clone was picked up one time. The chain recombines TRBV19 with TRBJ2-5; D gene unclear. Germline V gene sequence: CDR1 LNHDA, CDR2 SQIVND (reference sequence). CDR3 length: 14 residues. V was trimmed by 6 bases and J by 1 base, leaving 12 bases between them. The CDR3 sequence is CASSPLGSQETQYF. CDR3 DNA: TGTGCCAGTAGCCCCCTCGGGTCCCAAGAGACCCAGTACTTC.